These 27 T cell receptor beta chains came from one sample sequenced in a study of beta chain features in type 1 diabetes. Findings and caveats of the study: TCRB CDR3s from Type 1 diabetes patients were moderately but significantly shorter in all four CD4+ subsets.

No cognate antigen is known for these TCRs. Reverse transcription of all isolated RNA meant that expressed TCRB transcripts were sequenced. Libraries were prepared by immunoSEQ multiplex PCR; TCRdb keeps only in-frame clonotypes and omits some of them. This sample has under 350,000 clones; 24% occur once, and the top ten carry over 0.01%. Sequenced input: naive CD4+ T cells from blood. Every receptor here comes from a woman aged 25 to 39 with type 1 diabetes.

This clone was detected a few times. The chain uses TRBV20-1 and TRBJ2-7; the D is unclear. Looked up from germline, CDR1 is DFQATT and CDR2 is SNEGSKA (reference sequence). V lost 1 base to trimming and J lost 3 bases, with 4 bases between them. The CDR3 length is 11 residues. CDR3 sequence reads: CSARASYEQYF. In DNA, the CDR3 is TGCAGTGCTAGAGCGAGCTACGAGCAGTACTTC.

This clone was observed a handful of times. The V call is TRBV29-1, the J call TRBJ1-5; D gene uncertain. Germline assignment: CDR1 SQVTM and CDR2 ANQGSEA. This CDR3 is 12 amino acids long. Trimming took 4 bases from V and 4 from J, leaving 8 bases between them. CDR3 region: CSVGAANQPQHF. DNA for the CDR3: TGCAGCGTTGGGGCAGCTAATCAGCCCCAGCATTTT.

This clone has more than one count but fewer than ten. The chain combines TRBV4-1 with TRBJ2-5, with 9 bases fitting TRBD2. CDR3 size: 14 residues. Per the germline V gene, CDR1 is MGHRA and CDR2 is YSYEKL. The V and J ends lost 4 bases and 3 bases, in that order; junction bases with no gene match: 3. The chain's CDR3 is CASSRRLAEETQYF. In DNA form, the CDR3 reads TGCGCCAGCAGCCGACGACTAGCGGAAGAGACCCAGTACTTC.

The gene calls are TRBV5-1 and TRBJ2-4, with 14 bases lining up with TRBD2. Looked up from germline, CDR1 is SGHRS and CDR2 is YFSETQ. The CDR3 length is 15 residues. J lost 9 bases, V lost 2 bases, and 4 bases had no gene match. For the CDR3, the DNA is TGCGCCAGCAGCTTAGGACTAGCGGGAGGAACCATTCAGTACTTC. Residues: CASSLGLAGGTIQYF.

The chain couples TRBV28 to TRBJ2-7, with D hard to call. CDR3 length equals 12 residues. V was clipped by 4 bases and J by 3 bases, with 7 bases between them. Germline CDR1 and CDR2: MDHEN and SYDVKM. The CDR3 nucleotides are TGTGCCAGCAGTTCTATCCTCTACGAGCAGTACTTC. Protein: CASSSILYEQYF.

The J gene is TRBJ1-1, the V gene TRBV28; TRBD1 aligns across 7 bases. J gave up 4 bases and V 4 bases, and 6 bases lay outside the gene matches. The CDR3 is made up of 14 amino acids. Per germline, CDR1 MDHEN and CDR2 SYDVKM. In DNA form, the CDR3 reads TGTGCCAGCAGTTCGACAGGGCGGGTCACTGAAGCTTTCTTT. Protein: CASSSTGRVTEAFF.

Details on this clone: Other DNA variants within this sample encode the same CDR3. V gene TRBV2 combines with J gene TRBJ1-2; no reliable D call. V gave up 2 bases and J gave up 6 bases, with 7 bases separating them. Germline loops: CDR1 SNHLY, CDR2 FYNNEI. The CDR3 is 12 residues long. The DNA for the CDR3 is TGTGCCAGCAGTGAAAGAGGGCATGGCTACACCTTC. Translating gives CASSERGHGYTF.

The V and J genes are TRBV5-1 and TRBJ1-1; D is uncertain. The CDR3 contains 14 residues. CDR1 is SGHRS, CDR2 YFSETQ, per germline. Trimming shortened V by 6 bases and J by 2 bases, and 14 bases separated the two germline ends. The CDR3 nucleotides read TGCGCCAGCACCCTCTCTGCGGAAAACACTGAAGCTTTCTTT. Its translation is CASTLSAENTEAFF.

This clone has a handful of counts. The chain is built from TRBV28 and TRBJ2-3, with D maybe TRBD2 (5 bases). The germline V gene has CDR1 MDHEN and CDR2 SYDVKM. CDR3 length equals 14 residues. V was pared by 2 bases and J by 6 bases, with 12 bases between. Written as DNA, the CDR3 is TGTGCCAGCAGTTTAGGAGGTTTAGGTGATACGCAGTATTTT. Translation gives CASSLGGLGDTQYF. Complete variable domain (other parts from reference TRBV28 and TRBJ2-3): DVKVTQSSRYLVKRTGEKVFLECVQDMDHENMFWYRQDPGLGLRLIYFSYDVKMKEKGDIPEGYSVSREKKERFSLILESASTNQTSMYLCASSLGGLGDTQYFGPGTRLTVL.

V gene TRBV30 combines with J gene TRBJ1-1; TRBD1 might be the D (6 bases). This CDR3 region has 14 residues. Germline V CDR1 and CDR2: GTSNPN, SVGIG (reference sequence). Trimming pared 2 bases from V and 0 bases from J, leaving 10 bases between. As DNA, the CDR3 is TGTGCCTGGAGTAGGAGACAGGTGAACACTGAAGCTTTCTTT. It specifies CAWSRRQVNTEAFF.

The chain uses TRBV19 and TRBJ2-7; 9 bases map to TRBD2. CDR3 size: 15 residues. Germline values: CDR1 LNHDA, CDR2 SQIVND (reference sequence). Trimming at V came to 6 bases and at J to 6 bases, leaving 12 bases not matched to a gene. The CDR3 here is CASRPVAGDSFEQYF. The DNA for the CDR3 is TGTGCCAGTAGACCGGTAGCGGGGGACAGTTTCGAGCAGTACTTC.

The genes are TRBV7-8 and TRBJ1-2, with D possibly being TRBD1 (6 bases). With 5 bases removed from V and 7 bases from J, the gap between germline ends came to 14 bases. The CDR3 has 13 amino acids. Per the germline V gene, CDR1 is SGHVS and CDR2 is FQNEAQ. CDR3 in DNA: TGTGCCAGCAGCGATAGACAGGATGGTGGCTACACCTTC. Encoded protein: CASSDRQDGGYTF.

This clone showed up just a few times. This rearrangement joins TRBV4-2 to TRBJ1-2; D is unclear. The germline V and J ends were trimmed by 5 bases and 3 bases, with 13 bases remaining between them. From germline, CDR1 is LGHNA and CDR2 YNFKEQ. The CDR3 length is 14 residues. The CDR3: CASSSRDTHYGYTF. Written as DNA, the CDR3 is TGTGCCAGCAGCTCCCGAGACACCCACTATGGCTACACCTTC.

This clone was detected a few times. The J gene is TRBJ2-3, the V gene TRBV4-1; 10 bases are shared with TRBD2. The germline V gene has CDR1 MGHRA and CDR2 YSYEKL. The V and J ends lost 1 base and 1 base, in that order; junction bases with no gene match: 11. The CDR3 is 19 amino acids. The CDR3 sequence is CASSQVGGSGRSGTDTQYF. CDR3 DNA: TGCGCCAGCAGCCAAGTCGGCGGTAGCGGGAGGTCCGGCACAGATACGCAGTATTTT.

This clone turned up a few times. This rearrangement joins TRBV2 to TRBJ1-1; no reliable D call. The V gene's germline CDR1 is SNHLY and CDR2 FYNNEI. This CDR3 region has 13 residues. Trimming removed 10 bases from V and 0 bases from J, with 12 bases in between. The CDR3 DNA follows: TGTGCCACCGCAAACGAGGTGAACACTGAAGCTTTCTTT. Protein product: CATANEVNTEAFF.

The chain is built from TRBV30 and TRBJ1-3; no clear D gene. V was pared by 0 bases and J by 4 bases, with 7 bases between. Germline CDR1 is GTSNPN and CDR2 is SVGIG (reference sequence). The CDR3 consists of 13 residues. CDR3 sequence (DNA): TGTGCCTGGAGTGTCTCCGAGGGAAACACCATATATTTT. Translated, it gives CAWSVSEGNTIYF.

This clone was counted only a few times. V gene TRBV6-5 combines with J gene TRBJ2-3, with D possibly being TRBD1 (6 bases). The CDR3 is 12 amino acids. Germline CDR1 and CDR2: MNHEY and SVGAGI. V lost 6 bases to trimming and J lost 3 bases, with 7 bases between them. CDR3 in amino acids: CASRRGTDTQYF. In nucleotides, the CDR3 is TGTGCCAGCAGGAGGGGGACAGATACGCAGTATTTT.

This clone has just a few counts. The CDR3, as DNA: TGCAGCGTTGAAACAGGGGGGACCACAGATACGCAGTATTTT. Translation gives CSVETGGTTDTQYF. The V gene is TRBV29-1, the J gene TRBJ2-3, with 8 bases that match TRBD1. The germline CDR1 and CDR2 sequences are SQVTM and ANQGSEA. The trim removed 2 bases at V and 2 bases at J, leaving 3 bases unmatched. The CDR3 spans 14 residues.

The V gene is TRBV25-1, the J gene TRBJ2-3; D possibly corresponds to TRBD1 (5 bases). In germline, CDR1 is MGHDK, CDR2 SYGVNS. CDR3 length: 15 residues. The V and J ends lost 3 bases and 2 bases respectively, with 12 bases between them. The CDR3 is CASSETRAHTDTQYF. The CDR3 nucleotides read TGTGCCAGCAGTGAGACCAGGGCCCACACAGATACGCAGTATTTT.

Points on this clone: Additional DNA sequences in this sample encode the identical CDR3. CDR3 loop: CSVGTSGSSYNEQFF. CDR3 in DNA: TGCAGCGTTGGGACTAGCGGGAGCTCCTACAATGAGCAGTTCTTC. The chain is built from TRBV29-1 and TRBJ2-1; 13 bases agree with TRBD2. Per germline, CDR1 SQVTM and CDR2 ANQGSEA. With V trimmed by 4 bases and J by 0 bases, 0 bases remained unmatched. CDR3 length equals 15 residues.

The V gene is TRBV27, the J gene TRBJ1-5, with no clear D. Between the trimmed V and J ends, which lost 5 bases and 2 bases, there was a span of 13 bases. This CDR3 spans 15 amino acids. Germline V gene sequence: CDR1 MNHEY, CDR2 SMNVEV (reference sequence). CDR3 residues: CASSPEREGNQPQHF. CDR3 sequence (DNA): TGTGCCAGCAGTCCCGAGCGGGAGGGCAATCAGCCCCAGCATTTT.

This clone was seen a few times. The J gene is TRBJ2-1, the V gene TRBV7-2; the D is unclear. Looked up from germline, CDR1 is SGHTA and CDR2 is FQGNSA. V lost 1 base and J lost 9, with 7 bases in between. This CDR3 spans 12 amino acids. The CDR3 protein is CASSLGQFEQFF. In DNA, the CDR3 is TGTGCCAGCAGCTTAGGGCAGTTTGAGCAGTTCTTC. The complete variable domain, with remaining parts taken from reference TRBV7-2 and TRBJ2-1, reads GAGVSQSPSNKVTEKGKDVELRCDPISGHTALYWYRQSLGQGLEFLIYFQGNSAPDKSGLPSDRFSAERTGGSVSTLTIQRTQQEDSAVYLCASSLGQFEQFFGPGTRLTVL.

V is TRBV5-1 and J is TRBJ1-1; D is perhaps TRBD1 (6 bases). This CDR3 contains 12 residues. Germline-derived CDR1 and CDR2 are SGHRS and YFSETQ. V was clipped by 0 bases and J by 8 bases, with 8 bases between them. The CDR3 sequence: CASSLETGEAFF. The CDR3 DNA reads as TGCGCCAGCAGCTTGGAGACAGGAGAAGCTTTCTTT.

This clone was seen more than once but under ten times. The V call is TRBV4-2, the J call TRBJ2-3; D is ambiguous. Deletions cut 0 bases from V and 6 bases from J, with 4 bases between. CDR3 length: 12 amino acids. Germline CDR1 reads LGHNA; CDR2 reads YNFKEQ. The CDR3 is CASSQDLDTQYF. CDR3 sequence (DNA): TGTGCCAGCAGCCAAGACCTTGATACGCAGTATTTT.

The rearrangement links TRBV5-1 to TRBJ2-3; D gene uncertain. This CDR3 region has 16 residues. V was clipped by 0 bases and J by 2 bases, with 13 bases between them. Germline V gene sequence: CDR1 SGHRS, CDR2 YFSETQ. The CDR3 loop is CASSLDIGGATDTQYF. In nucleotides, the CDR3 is TGCGCCAGCAGCTTGGATATTGGCGGAGCCACAGATACGCAGTATTTT.

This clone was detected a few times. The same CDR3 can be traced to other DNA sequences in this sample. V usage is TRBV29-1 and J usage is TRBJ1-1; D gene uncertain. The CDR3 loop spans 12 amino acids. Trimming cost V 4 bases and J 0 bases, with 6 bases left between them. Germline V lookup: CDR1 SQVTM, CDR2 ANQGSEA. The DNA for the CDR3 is TGCAGCGTTGTGGCCATGAACACTGAAGCTTTCTTT. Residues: CSVVAMNTEAFF.

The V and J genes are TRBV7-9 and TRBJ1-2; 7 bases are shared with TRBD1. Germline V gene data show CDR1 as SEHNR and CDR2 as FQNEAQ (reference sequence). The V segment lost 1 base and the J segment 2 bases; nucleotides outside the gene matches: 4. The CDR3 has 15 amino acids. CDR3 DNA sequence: TGTGCCAGCAGCTTAGAGACAGGGAGAAACTATGGCTACACCTTC. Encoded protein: CASSLETGRNYGYTF.